Listed below are T cell receptor beta chains from one sample, sequenced in a study of regulatory T cells in long-lasting Graves disease. TCRdb re-called the multiplex PCR reads with MiXCR, one entry per CDR3 protein. In the table there are roughly 430,000 distinct CDR3 sequences, about 21% of which are singletons. The sample was peripheral blood mononuclear cells (PBMCs), taken when the disease was refractory, from a patient treated with antithyroid drugs. Receptors were obtained from a female donor with Graves disease. CDR3s include the opening cysteine and the closing phenylalanine or tryptophan. The D gene is left open where the match is weak. Size is omitted from some rows. Given values are once, few, many or a class for expanded clones.

v_call: TRBV27; clone_size: few; d_call: -; j_call: TRBJ1-5; cdr3_aa: CASSSSGGKGGNQPQHF; cdr3_nt: TGTGCCAGCAGTTCCTCGGGGGGAAAGGGGGGCAATCAGCCCCAGCATTTT
v_call: TRBV6-1; clone_size: many; d_call: TRBD2; j_call: TRBJ2-4; cdr3_aa: CASRGGKLAKNIQYF; cdr3_nt: TGTGCCAGCAGGGGGGGGAAACTAGCCAAAAACATTCAGTACTTC
v_call: TRBV3-1; clone_size: many; d_call: -; j_call: TRBJ2-5; cdr3_aa: CASSLESRGQETQYF; cdr3_nt: TGTGCCAGCAGCCTGGAGTCTCGCGGGCAAGAGACCCAGTACTTC
v_call: TRBV30; clone_size: few; d_call: -; j_call: TRBJ1-5; cdr3_aa: CAWSHEQVYQPQHF; cdr3_nt: TGTGCCTGGTCGCACGAACAGGTTTATCAGCCCCAGCATTTT
v_call: TRBV18; clone_size: -; d_call: -; j_call: TRBJ1-5; cdr3_aa: CASSPSENQPQHF; cdr3_nt: TGTGCCAGCTCACCGTCAGAAAATCAGCCCCAGCATTTT
v_call: TRBV12-3/TRBV12-4; clone_size: many; d_call: -; j_call: TRBJ2-7; cdr3_aa: CASRFGQEQYF; cdr3_nt: TGTGCCAGCAGATTTGGGCAGGAGCAGTACTTC
v_call: TRBV5-6; clone_size: few; d_call: -; j_call: TRBJ1-3; cdr3_aa: CASTHWGSRNTIYF; cdr3_nt: TGTGCCAGCACCCATTGGGGTTCGAGAAACACCATATATTTT
v_call: TRBV28; clone_size: many; d_call: -; j_call: TRBJ1-5; cdr3_aa: CASSPVGGNQPQHF; cdr3_nt: TGTGCCAGCAGCCCTGTTGGGGGTAATCAGCCCCAGCATTTT
v_call: TRBV11-2; clone_size: many; d_call: -; j_call: TRBJ1-6; cdr3_aa: CASSLVGAPLHF; cdr3_nt: TGTGCCAGCAGCTTAGTCGGTGCACCCCTCCACTTT
v_call: TRBV19; clone_size: -; d_call: -; j_call: TRBJ1-1; cdr3_aa: CASSIIRQSLNTEAFF; cdr3_nt: TGTGCCAGTAGTATAATTCGACAGTCATTGAACACTGAAGCTTTCTTT
v_call: TRBV18; clone_size: -; d_call: TRBD1; j_call: TRBJ2-7; cdr3_aa: CASSPSGQGIHEQYF; cdr3_nt: TGTGCCAGCTCACCATCCGGACAGGGGATCCACGAGCAGTACTTC
v_call: TRBV3-1; clone_size: -; d_call: TRBD2; j_call: TRBJ2-1; cdr3_aa: CASSQALRTSGINEQFF; cdr3_nt: TGTGCCAGCAGCCAGGCCCTCAGGACTAGCGGGATTAATGAGCAGTTCTTC
v_call: TRBV6-1; clone_size: many; d_call: TRBD2; j_call: TRBJ2-5; cdr3_aa: CASSAGSGISETQYF; cdr3_nt: TGTGCCAGCAGCGCCGGCAGCGGGATTTCTGAGACCCAGTACTTC
v_call: TRBV20-1; clone_size: few; d_call: -; j_call: TRBJ2-5; cdr3_aa: CSVRNANQETQYF; cdr3_nt: TGCAGTGTGAGGAACGCGAACCAAGAGACCCAGTACTTC
v_call: TRBV27; clone_size: few; d_call: -; j_call: TRBJ2-7; cdr3_aa: CASRGGSEVYYEQYF; cdr3_nt: TGTGCCAGCAGAGGAGGGTCAGAGGTTTATTACGAGCAGTACTTC
v_call: TRBV29-1; clone_size: -; d_call: TRBD2; j_call: TRBJ2-3; cdr3_aa: CSVELVGGRASTDTQYF; cdr3_nt: TGCAGCGTTGAACTGGTGGGAGGGAGGGCCTCAACAGATACGCAGTATTTT
v_call: TRBV11-2; clone_size: -; d_call: TRBD2; j_call: TRBJ2-2; cdr3_aa: CASSFGRGGGELFF; cdr3_nt: TGTGCCAGCAGCTTCGGGAGGGGGGGCGGGGAGCTGTTTTTT
v_call: TRBV5-5; clone_size: -; d_call: TRBD1; j_call: TRBJ1-2; cdr3_aa: CASSLVAGGTSYGYTF; cdr3_nt: TGTGCCAGCAGCTTGGTTGCAGGGGGCACGAGTTATGGCTACACCTTC
v_call: TRBV20-1; clone_size: many; d_call: TRBD2; j_call: TRBJ2-7; cdr3_aa: CSASLGGRALLGEQYF; cdr3_nt: TGCAGTGCTAGTCTGGGCGGGAGGGCCCTGTTGGGCGAGCAGTACTTC
v_call: TRBV28; clone_size: many; d_call: -; j_call: TRBJ2-7; cdr3_aa: CASSNSGHESYEQYF; cdr3_nt: TGTGCCAGCAGTAATTCGGGACACGAATCCTACGAGCAGTACTTC
v_call: TRBV6-2/TRBV6-3; clone_size: -; d_call: -; j_call: TRBJ1-6; cdr3_aa: CASSYSGGSSYNSPLHF; cdr3_nt: TGTGCCAGCAGTTACTCCGGGGGGAGCTCCTATAATTCACCCCTCCACTTT
v_call: TRBV7-2; clone_size: many; d_call: -; j_call: TRBJ2-5; cdr3_aa: CASSLAAGGGQETQYF; cdr3_nt: TGTGCCAGCAGCTTAGCGGCAGGAGGGGGACAAGAGACCCAGTACTTC
v_call: TRBV5-1; clone_size: -; d_call: TRBD1; j_call: TRBJ1-4; cdr3_aa: CASRRPDRGDEKLFF; cdr3_nt: TGCGCCAGCAGGCGGCCGGACAGGGGCGATGAAAAACTGTTTTTT
v_call: TRBV25-1; clone_size: -; d_call: -; j_call: TRBJ2-7; cdr3_aa: CASSERAPSYEQYF; cdr3_nt: TGTGCCAGCAGTGAACGAGCCCCATCCTACGAGCAGTACTTC
v_call: TRBV11-2; clone_size: -; d_call: TRBD1; j_call: TRBJ1-6; cdr3_aa: CASSLWAAGGNSPLHF; cdr3_nt: TGTGCCAGCAGCTTATGGGCGGCAGGGGGTAATTCACCCCTCCACTTT